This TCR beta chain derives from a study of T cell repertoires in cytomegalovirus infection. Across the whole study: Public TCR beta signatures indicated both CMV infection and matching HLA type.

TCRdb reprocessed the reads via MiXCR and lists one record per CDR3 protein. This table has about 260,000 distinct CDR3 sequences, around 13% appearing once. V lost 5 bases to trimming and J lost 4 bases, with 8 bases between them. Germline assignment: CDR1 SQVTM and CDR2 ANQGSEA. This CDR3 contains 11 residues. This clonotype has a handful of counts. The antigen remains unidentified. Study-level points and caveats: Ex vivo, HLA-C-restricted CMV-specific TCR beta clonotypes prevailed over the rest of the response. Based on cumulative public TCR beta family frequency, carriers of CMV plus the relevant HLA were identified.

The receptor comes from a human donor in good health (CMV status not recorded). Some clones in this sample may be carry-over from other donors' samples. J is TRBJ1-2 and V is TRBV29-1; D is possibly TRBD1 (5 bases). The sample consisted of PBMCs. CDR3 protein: CSVTDSYGYTF. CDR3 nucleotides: TGCAGCGTTACCGACAGCTATGGCTACACCTTC.